This T cell receptor (beta chain) is from a study of Graves' ophthalmopathy and Graves' hyperthyroidism (dated by TCRdb to between 2018 and 2020). At the level of the whole study: Peripheral blood was collected before any treatment was given, at the time of initial diagnosis. TCR beta repertoire signatures were used to distinguish Graves' ophthalmopathy from Graves' hyperthyroidism and to predict progression to ophthalmopathy. In total, 135 blood samples were TCR-sequenced: approximately 42 ophthalmopathy, some 75 hyperthyroidism and approximately 17 hyperthyroidism-to-ophthalmopathy patients. To explore V-J signatures distinguishing ophthalmopathy from hyperthyroidism, a discovery set of some 100 patients (roughly 45 ophthalmopathy, some 55 stable hyperthyroidism) was enrolled. The independent validation cohort included 18 hyperthyroidism patients plus 17 patients who later progressed from hyperthyroidism to ophthalmopathy. In about 6 hyperthyroidism patients, the T-cell repertoire of thyroid tissue was compared with the T-cell repertoire of blood. Following sampling, methimazole starting at 30 mg daily was administered to hyperthyroidism patients, and high-dose intravenous methylprednisolone was administered to ophthalmopathy patients.

Ophthalmopathy patients were characterized by moderately to severely active disease, a Clinical Activity Score of at least 3, a NOSPECS grade of at least 4, and a disease duration under 3 months. Patients were excluded if they had other autoimmune diseases, uncontrolled infections, pregnancy or lactation. Clinical symptoms, serum thyroxine, TRAb, thyroid ultrasound and orbital computed tomography were used for diagnosis. PBMCs were isolated from approximately 10 ml of fresh peripheral blood by Ficoll-Paque density gradient centrifugation. Trizol reagent was used to extract the total RNA, and its quality was then checked on an Agilent 2100 Bioanalyzer. What the work shows at the level of the full study, not this receptor alone: Sample size was not predetermined statistically, and investigators were not blinded to group allocation. Most of the expanded thyroid clonotypes with a frequency above 0.001 were also detected in blood, and it was suggested that the thyroid immune response may be reflected by blood repertoires. In cross-validation, the 13-signature model distinguished ophthalmopathy from stable hyperthyroidism with around 90% sensitivity and 81% to 82% specificity, while in the test set the corresponding values were about 80% and 75%. In validation, the model predicted ophthalmopathy progression with less than 71% sensitivity and roughly 72% specificity; around twelve predicted patients were CT-confirmed with GO in a median of 6.5 months.

For repertoire sequencing, the TCR beta CDR3 regions were amplified from RNA transcripts. The first round was an RT-PCR using HTBI primers with the Qiagen OneStep RT-PCR kit, and this first round was followed by a second-round multiplex PCR, then size selection and purification. The libraries underwent paired-end sequencing with 100 bp reads on an Illumina HiSeq2000. In the paper's pipeline: SOAPnuke was used to process the reads, throwing out any read that had adapters, had uncalled bases, had a mean Phred below 15, or lacked an exact constant-primer or identifier match. COPE v1.2.5 was used to merge high-quality paired reads. Unique nucleotide sequences were defined as clonotypes and aligned to IMGT TRB V, D and J references using MiTCR v1.1. Analysis was restricted to V-J combinations with a frequency above 0.0001, which covered roughly 99% of repertoires. For each V-J combination, a TCR clonal expansion and chaos score was defined as the ratio of F50 clonal expansion to chaos observed in the TCRdist matrix. Welch's t-statistics and random forest were used to reduce features to 10 to 15 V-J combinations, which were fed into a naive Bayes classifier. The Morisita-Horn index was used to measure how similar the thyroid and blood repertoires were. The raw public data were reprocessed by TCRdb itself: fastp quality trimming at Q25, MiXCR clonotype calling, in-frame beta chains only. Rows with one shared CDR3 protein collapse into an entry with the most common genes and DNA. The V and J calls and clone size are TCRdb's, not the authors'. The sample records some 750,000 distinct CDR3 sequences, roughly 40% of which are singletons. The ten largest account for roughly 46% of the sample.

The germline V gene provides CDR1 SGHTA and CDR2 FQGNSA. The CDR3, from cysteine to phenylalanine, totals 13 residues. The retained sequence is limited to the CDR3, 39 bases, with the frame set at the first base. V is reduced by 11 bases and J by 2 bases, leaving a spacing of 13 bases between them. In the case of this clonotype: Its binding antigen is unknown. Within one base of it there is no much larger clone, and no base qualities were kept.

This TCR derives from an adult man with Graves' ophthalmopathy. The rearrangement combines TRBV7-2 with TRBJ1-5; 5 matching bases give a weak D call of TRBD1. Sequencing used peripheral blood. The CDR3 amino acid sequence is: CAWSAGGNQPQHF. In nucleotide form, the sequence is TGTGCCTGGAGTGCGGGGGGCAATCAGCCCCAGCATTTT.